A single TCR beta chain is shown here with its context. The source of the sample is a study of long-term antiretroviral therapy in people with HIV. It was version v3.0 of the immunoSEQ assay that was run at survey level. This table comes from immunoSEQ multiplex PCR, and its TCRdb copy is limited to in-frame clones, with some not included. The sample has 25,000 to 35,000 clones, approximately 97% seen once; the top ten hold around 3.2%. The CDR3 spans 13 residues. CDR1 is MGHRA and CDR2 is YSYEKL in the germline V gene. V dropped 4 bases and J dropped 7; count of bases not matched to a gene: 5. Material: unsorted PBMCs, obtained 6.9 years after starting antiretroviral therapy. The origin of this receptor is a man aged 25-40 years with HIV. The chain combines TRBV4-1 with TRBJ1-2, with 8 bases matching TRBD1. For the CDR3, the DNA is TGCGCCAGCAGCCCGACAGGGGATCGTGGCTACACCTTC. It specifies CASSPTGDRGYTF.